The 19 T cell receptor beta chains reported below all come from one sample, sequenced in a study of naive and memory T cell subsets. An oligonucleotide containing a UMI was ligated to the 3' end of TCR cDNA. Amplification of ligated cDNA took four PCR rounds with SP2 and nested alpha and beta constant primers. Each CDR3 protein gets one entry after TCRdb re-called the UMI-ligation and nested PCR reads with MiXCR. The profile shows about 780 distinct CDR3 sequences, about 3.8% of them singletons. Sequenced here: skin, sampled from a tuberculin skin test site or a saline-injected site (not recorded which). The receptors come from an adult in good health.

By share, this clonotype ranks as large. V and J are TRBV2 and TRBJ2-5, with D perhaps matching TRBD1 (5 bases). Germline CDR1 is SNHLY and CDR2 is FYNNEI. V gave up 6 bases and J gave up 2 bases, with 10 bases separating them. CDR3 length: 13 residues. CDR3 DNA: TGTGCCAGCAGAAAAGGGGTTCAAGAGACCCAGTACTTC. Residues: CASRKGVQETQYF. Full variable domain (remainder filled in from reference TRBV2 and TRBJ2-5): EPEVTQTPSHQVTQMGQEVILRCVPISNHLYFYWYRQILGQKVEFLVSFYNNEISEKSEIFDDQFSVERPDGSNFTLKIRSTKLEDSAMYFCASRKGVQETQYFGPGTRLLVL.

In this sample, this clonotype is medium-sized. This sequence joins TRBV12-3 or TRBV12-4 and TRBJ2-1; no clear D. The germline V and J ends were trimmed by 3 bases and 4 bases, with 22 bases remaining between them. CDR3 length: 18 amino acids. CDR3 nucleotides: TGTGCCAGCAGTTTCTTCAGTTTTGGGGTTCGCTTTTACAATGAGCAGTTCTTC. Translated: CASSFFSFGVRFYNEQFF.

In its sample, this clonotype ranks as medium-sized. The rearrangement joins TRBV29-1 to TRBJ2-7, with 7 bases identical to TRBD1. Germline trimming cut 1 base from V and 2 bases from J; bases unmatched to any gene: 8. CDR3 length: 15 amino acids. CDR1 is SQVTM and CDR2 is ANQGSEA in the germline V gene. CDR3 residues: CSVEVVQGTTYEQYF. Written as DNA, the CDR3 is TGCAGCGTTGAAGTCGTACAGGGGACCACCTACGAGCAGTACTTC.

In its sample, this clonotype ranks as large. The rearrangement links TRBV28 to TRBJ1-5; TRBD1 matches at 7 bases. Germline loops: CDR1 MDHEN, CDR2 SYDVKM. Unmatched junction bases numbered 6, after V lost 3 bases and J lost 4 bases. The CDR3 runs 15 residues. In DNA, the CDR3 is TGTGCCAGCAGTTTCGAGGGGGCTCGGAATCAGCCCCAGCATTTT. This encodes CASSFEGARNQPQHF.

This chain links TRBV9 with TRBJ1-1, with D hard to call. This CDR3 has 13 amino acids. Deletions cut 4 bases from V and 6 bases from J, with 13 bases between. The germline CDR1 and CDR2 sequences are SGDLS and YYNGEE. The CDR3 bases are TGTGCCAGCAGCCCAGACGTGGGGTCTGAAGCTTTCTTT. Its translation: CASSPDVGSEAFF.

This clonotype is large (0.1 to 1%) within its sample. The chain links TRBV5-5 to TRBJ2-5; D is uncertain. Germline V gene data show CDR1 as SGHKS and CDR2 as YYEKEE (reference sequence). The CDR3 is made up of 11 amino acids. Trimming cost V 2 bases and J 10 bases, with 9 bases left between them. The CDR3, as DNA: TGTGCCAGCAGCTTTTTATACGGCCAGTACTTC. Its protein is CASSFLYGQYF.

This clonotype is medium-sized. The genes are TRBV19 and TRBJ2-6, with D hard to call. V was cut by 11 bases and J by 3 bases, with 17 bases left in between. The CDR3 has 15 amino acids. The V gene's germline CDR1 is LNHDA and CDR2 SQIVND (reference sequence). This CDR3 reads CASSPRSFGANVLTF. The CDR3 DNA is TGTGCCTCATCGCCGAGGAGTTTTGGGGCCAACGTCCTGACTTTC.

This clonotype ranks as medium-sized. The chain links TRBV5-1 to TRBJ2-1; D perhaps matches TRBD2 (5 bases). This CDR3 spans 17 amino acids. With 2 bases removed from V and 0 bases from J, the gap between germline ends came to 15 bases. The germline V gene encodes CDR1 SGHRS and CDR2 YFSETQ. The CDR3 DNA reads as TGCGCCAGCAGCTTACTAGAACCCACTAGCTCCTACAATGAGCAGTTCTTC. Translated, it gives CASSLLEPTSSYNEQFF.

This clonotype qualifies as large (0.1 to 1%). The chain has TRBV29-1 and TRBJ2-4; D is perhaps TRBD1 or TRBD2 (7 bases each). There are 16 residues in the CDR3. Trimming stripped 0 bases from V and 3 bases from J, with 15 bases between. CDR1 SQVTM and CDR2 ANQGSEA come from the germline V gene. The CDR3 here is CSVEEPRGGVKNIQYF. CDR3 nucleotide sequence: TGCAGCGTTGAAGAGCCCAGGGGGGGTGTCAAAAACATTCAGTACTTC. The complete variable domain, with remaining parts taken from reference TRBV29-1 and TRBJ2-4, reads SAVISQKPSRDICQRGTSLTIQCQVDSQVTMMFWYRQQPGQSLTLIATANQGSEATYESGFVIDKFPISRPNLTFSTLTVSNMSPEDSSIYLCSVEEPRGGVKNIQYFGAGTRLSVL.

This clonotype is medium-sized (0.01 to 0.1%) within its sample. This chain links TRBV6-6 with TRBJ2-5, with D perhaps TRBD2 (5 bases). The germline V and J ends were trimmed by 5 bases and 2 bases, with 12 bases remaining between them. The CDR3 has 14 residues. Germline loops: CDR1 MNHNY, CDR2 SVGAGI (reference sequence). The CDR3 sequence is CASSAPSRQETQYF. CDR3 DNA: TGTGCCAGCAGTGCCCCTAGCCGACAAGAGACCCAGTACTTC.

This clonotype is deemed medium-sized (0.01 to 0.1%). An end of the junction differs from the germline gene, which may be a read error. V and J are TRBV29-1 and TRBJ2-1; D may be TRBD1 or TRBD2 (6 bases each). This CDR3 spans 13 amino acids. Germline CDR1 SQVTM, CDR2 ANQGSEA. In nucleotides, the CDR3 is TGCAGAGTTGAGACAGGAGGGCCGAATGAGCAGTTCTTC. Its protein product is CRVETGGPNEQFF.

This clonotype is categorized as large. The CDR3 here is CASSHGRTSYNEQFF. CDR3 in DNA: TGTGCCAGCAGCCACGGACGGACCTCCTACAATGAGCAGTTCTTC. The rearrangement uses TRBV4-2 and TRBJ2-1, with unresolved D. The CDR3 extends over 15 amino acids. V shed 3 bases and J shed 0 bases, with 9 bases lying between them. Germline V gene data show CDR1 as LGHNA and CDR2 as YNFKEQ.

By sample share, this clonotype is medium-sized. The CDR3 nucleotides are TGTGCCAGCAGGACCGGGACAGGTACCGGCTACACCTTC. Encoded protein: CASRTGTGTGYTF. This chain joins TRBV19 and TRBJ1-2, with 8 bases matching TRBD1. Germline-derived CDR1 and CDR2 are LNHDA and SQIVND (reference sequence). The length of the CDR3 is 13 residues. V gave up 9 bases and J gave up 8 bases; unmatched junction bases: 11.

Within the sample, this clonotype is large. The J gene is TRBJ2-7, the V gene TRBV7-2; D may be TRBD1 or TRBD2 (5 bases each). The V end was cut by 5 bases, the J end by 5 bases, with 10 bases between. Per the germline V gene, CDR1 is SGHTA and CDR2 is FQGNSA. CDR3 size: 12 residues. CDR3 DNA: TGTGCCAGCAGCCTCGGGGCCCACGAGCAGTACTTC. Translating gives CASSLGAHEQYF. Using reference TRBV7-2 and TRBJ2-7 for the parts outside the CDR3, the full variable domain is GAGVSQSPSNKVTEKGKDVELRCDPISGHTALYWYRQSLGQGLEFLIYFQGNSAPDKSGLPSDRFSAERTGGSVSTLTIQRTQQEDSAVYLCASSLGAHEQYFGPGTRLTVT.

Relative to its sample, this clonotype is large (0.1 to 1%). The chain is built from TRBV6-2 or TRBV6-3 and TRBJ2-3; no reliable D call. V lost 1 base and J 6 bases, leaving 5 bases between the germline ends. Germline V gives CDR1 MNHEY, CDR2 SVGEGT. This CDR3 contains 12 residues. CDR3 sequence (DNA): TGTGCCAGCAGTTACTTCCGGGATACGCAGTATTTT. Protein product: CASSYFRDTQYF.

By its share, this clonotype is large. The chain joins TRBV29-1 to TRBJ1-1, with 7 positions matching TRBD1. Germline V gives CDR1 SQVTM, CDR2 ANQGSEA. J lost 6 bases, V lost 7 bases, and 11 bases had no gene match. The CDR3 runs 13 residues. CDR3 sequence: CSALTGSLPEAFF. CDR3 nucleotide sequence: TGCAGCGCCTTGACAGGGTCATTGCCTGAAGCTTTCTTT.

This clonotype is medium-sized (0.01 to 0.1%) in the sample. This sequence joins TRBV6-1 and TRBJ1-6; a possible D gene is TRBD1 (5 bases). V gave up 7 bases and J gave up 6 bases, with 10 bases separating them. The CDR3 is made up of 13 amino acids. Germline CDR1 reads MNHNS; CDR2 reads SASEGT. Here the CDR3 DNA reads TGTGCCAGCAACGGACAAATTAATTCACCCCTCCACTTT. It encodes CASNGQINSPLHF.

This clonotype is deemed medium-sized. The CDR3 is CASSETGGPEQFF. As DNA, the CDR3 is TGTGCCAGCAGTGAAACGGGGGGGCCTGAGCAGTTCTTC. The chain is built from TRBV6-1 and TRBJ2-1; 8 nucleotides align to TRBD2. Trimming at V came to 2 bases and at J to 9 bases, leaving 3 bases not matched to a gene. The CDR3 extends over 13 amino acids. CDR1 MNHNS and CDR2 SASEGT come from the germline V gene.

This clonotype is labeled medium-sized (0.01 to 0.1%). The rearrangement uses TRBV7-9 and TRBJ2-2; D not resolved. Germline-derived CDR1 and CDR2 are SEHNR and FQNEAQ (reference sequence). The V end was cut by 2 bases, the J end by 3 bases, with 7 bases between. The CDR3 runs 14 residues. The CDR3 loop is CASSLSTYTGELFF. CDR3 nucleotide sequence: TGTGCCAGCAGCTTAAGCACCTACACCGGGGAGCTGTTTTTT. Drawing the rest from reference TRBV7-9 and TRBJ2-2, the complete variable domain is DTGVSQNPRHKITKRGQNVTFRCDPISEHNRLYWYRQTLGQGPEFLTYFQNEAQLEKSRLLSDRFSAERPKGSFSTLEIQRTEQGDSAMYLCASSLSTYTGELFFGEGSRLTVL.